These 27 T cell receptor beta chains were sequenced from one sample in a study of tumor-infiltrating lymphocytes in primary liver carcinoma. Taking about 17-33 mg of unsorted bulk tissue, the authors co-extracted RNA and DNA. cDNA specific to TCR beta was made from 450 to 500 ng of total RNA, with a constant-region primer employed for priming. Libraries for TCR beta were built through three nested multiplex PCR rounds, which together made up a slightly modified ARM-PCR procedure. TRBV1-TRBV30 forward primers paired with a C-beta reverse primer drove the first two PCR rounds, roughly 9 cycles each. Each CDR3 protein gets one entry after TCRdb re-called the multiplex PCR reads with MiXCR. The sample yields about 25,000 distinct CDR3 sequences, 75% to 80% seen once. Material: liver tumor tissue from sampling region 5. Subset denoted: tumor region T5, tumor centre. These TCRs come from a woman under 40 with primary liver carcinoma and hepatitis B virus infection.

On this clonotype itself: Sequence at one end of the junction differs from germline and may be a read error. V gene TRBV11-2 combines with J gene TRBJ2-1; D unclear. This CDR3 is built from 16 residues. CDR1 is SGHAT, CDR2 FQNNGV, per germline. The CDR3 bases are TGTACCAGCAGCTTAAGCCTGGACGAGAACTACAATGAGCAGTTCTTC. As protein: CTSSLSLDENYNEQFF.

Comment on this clonotype: Its ends do not fully match the called genes, so a read error is possible. This chain uses TRBV6-5 with TRBJ2-5, with D perhaps TRBD1 or TRBD2 (5 bases each). The CDR3 runs 13 residues. Germline V gives CDR1 MNHEY, CDR2 SVGAGI. The CDR3 reads CASSTDRGLIQYF. The CDR3 bases are TGTGCCAGCAGTACCGACAGAGGGCTGATCCAGTATTTC.

This clonotype was seen only a few times. The chain carries TRBV7-9 and TRBJ1-3; D unclear. Trimming took 11 bases from V and 0 from J, leaving 11 bases between them. The CDR3 contains 13 residues. Germline V gene sequence: CDR1 SEHNR, CDR2 FQNEAQ (reference sequence). For the CDR3, the DNA is TGTGCCCGTAGTGAGTTCTCTGGAAACACCATATATTTT. This gives the protein CARSEFSGNTIYF.

V usage is TRBV11-2 and J usage is TRBJ2-1; TRBD2 matches at 7 bases. V was pared by 0 bases and J by 11 bases, with 4 bases of the junction left unmatched. The CDR3 is 13 amino acids. The germline CDR1 and CDR2 sequences are SGHAT and FQNNGV. CDR3 in amino acids: CASSLEGAGQQFF. CDR3 bases: TGTGCCAGCAGCTTAGAGGGAGCGGGGCAGCAGTTCTTC.

In regard to this clonotype: The conserved closing phenylalanine or tryptophan is absent in this CDR3, likely reflecting a read error. This chain uses TRBV6-1 with TRBJ2-2; D might be TRBD1 or TRBD2, each matching 6 bases. This CDR3 has 19 amino acids. CDR1 and CDR2 from the germline V gene are MNHNS and SASEGT. The V gene lost 2 bases and the J gene lost 0 bases, with 19 bases spanning the gap. The CDR3 DNA sequence: TGTGCCAGCAGTGAAACCCATCCCGGGGGCACCGCGAACACCGGGGAGCTGTTTTAT. Translated, it gives CASSETHPGGTANTGELFY.

This clonotype was found once. One end of the junction is discordant with germline, which a read error may explain. The V and J genes are TRBV11-2 and TRBJ2-5, with D perhaps TRBD1 or TRBD2 (5 bases each). The CDR3 runs 12 residues. From germline, CDR1 is SGHAT and CDR2 FQNNGV. CDR3 loop: CANSWGLETQYF. The CDR3 DNA sequence: TGTGCCAACAGCTGGGGGTTAGAGACCCAGTACTTC.

Regarding this clonotype: An end of the junction differs from the germline gene, which may be a read error. The V and J genes are TRBV30 and TRBJ2-7, with 10 bases that match TRBD2. Germline lookup yields CDR1 GTSNPN and CDR2 SVGIG (reference sequence). The CDR3 covers 16 residues. The CDR3 DNA reads TGTGCCTGGAGTGTTAAGAAGGCTAGCGGGAGTTGCGAGCAATACTTC. It codes for CAWSVKKASGSCEQYF.

A word on this clonotype: The junction does not match germline at one end; this may be a read error. The chain recombines TRBV12-3 or TRBV12-4 with TRBJ2-7; 9 bases fit TRBD2. This CDR3 spans 14 amino acids. The CDR3 loop reads CTSCLSREGVKQHF. As DNA, the CDR3 is TGTACCAGCTGTTTATCGCGGGAGGGCGTGAAGCAGCACTTC.

As for this clonotype: The missing conserved phenylalanine or tryptophan at the end of this CDR3 makes a read error likely. It is unclear where the CDR3 begins or ends on the DNA, so no DNA is shown, and the CDR3 is as TCRdb lists it. V usage is TRBV4-2 and J usage is TRBJ1-5. Termini included, the CDR3 measures 13 amino acids. Germline CDR1 LGHNA, CDR2 YNFKEQ. The CDR3 is CASSQGQNQSQRI.

Regarding this clonotype: A read error may produce the germline difference seen at one junction end. This CDR3 reads CARRERSAPLSLLRF. Here the CDR3 DNA reads TGTGCCAGGAGGGAAAGGAGTGCCCCCCTTTCACTCCTCCGCTTT. This chain uses TRBV6-5 with TRBJ1-6, with D uncertain. Per the germline V gene, CDR1 is MNHEY and CDR2 is SVGAGI. This CDR3 is built from 15 residues.

The rearrangement links TRBV6-5 to TRBJ2-5; D is ambiguous. CDR3 size: 13 residues. From germline, CDR1 is MNHEY and CDR2 SVGAGI. V shed 5 bases and J shed 7 bases, with 14 bases lying between them. The CDR3 sequence is CASSTGNGLTQYF. The CDR3 bases are TGTGCCAGCAGTACCGGCAATGGGCTGACCCAGTACTTC.

V is TRBV6-1 and J is TRBJ2-2; D assignment may be TRBD1 or TRBD2 (6 bases each). CDR1 is MNHNS and CDR2 is SASEGT in the germline V gene. The V gene lost 11 bases and the J gene lost 0 bases, with 28 bases spanning the gap. This CDR3 contains 19 residues. The CDR3 protein is CACSETLPGGATNTGELFF. The CDR3 DNA follows: TGTGCCTGTAGTGAAACCCTTCCCGGGGGCGCCACGAACACCGGGGAGCTGTTTTTT.

This clonotype was seen a single time. Germline is not matched at one junction end, which may reflect a read error. V is TRBV7-3 and J is TRBJ2-1; the D gene is possibly TRBD2 (6 bases). The CDR3 is 15 amino acids. In germline, CDR1 is SGHTA, CDR2 FQGTGA. The CDR3 protein is CARSLTCGTNNEQFF. The CDR3 DNA reads as TGTGCCCGCAGCTTGACTTGCGGGACGAACAATGAGCAGTTCTTC.

DNA of the CDR3: TGCGCCAGCAGCCGTGATGCGGGAAGCCCCTACAATGAGCAGTTCTTC. Translated: CASSRDAGSPYNEQFF. The V gene is TRBV4-3, the J gene TRBJ2-1; a weak D match, TRBD2 (6 bases). This CDR3 spans 16 amino acids. The germline V gene encodes CDR1 LGHNA and CDR2 YSLEER. The V gene lost 4 bases and the J gene lost 2 bases, with 15 bases spanning the gap.

This clonotype was seen once. The rearrangement links TRBV20-1 to TRBJ2-2; D perhaps matches TRBD1 (6 bases). CDR1 and CDR2 from the germline V gene are DFQATT and SNEGSKA (reference sequence). V was pared by 4 bases and J by 3 bases, with 15 bases between. The CDR3 consists of 15 residues. CDR3 bases: TGCAGTGCTAAGACAGGACATAGCGACACCGGGGAGCTGTTTTTT. This encodes CSAKTGHSDTGELFF.

The J gene is TRBJ1-1, the V gene TRBV4-2, with D perhaps matching TRBD1 (5 bases). The CDR3 is made up of 16 amino acids. The germline V and J ends were trimmed by 4 bases and 1 base, with 16 bases remaining between them. The V gene's germline CDR1 is LGHNA and CDR2 YNFKEQ. The CDR3 loop is CASSLVEGRGNTEAFF. As DNA, the CDR3 is TGTGCCAGCAGCCTCGTCGAGGGAAGGGGGAACACTGAAGCTTTCTTT.

The gene calls are TRBV11-2 and TRBJ2-1; D unresolved. CDR1 is SGHAT, CDR2 FQNNGV, per germline. V shed 4 bases and J shed 9 bases, with 16 bases lying between them. The CDR3 contains 14 residues. The CDR3 reads CASSSAAGGTEQFF. DNA for the CDR3: TGTGCCAGCAGCTCCGCTGCAGGTGGTACTGAGCAGTTCTTC.

About this clonotype: A much larger clonotype is one base distant, so this may be a read error. The genes are TRBV9 and TRBJ2-3; a weak D match, TRBD2 (7 bases). This CDR3 spans 15 amino acids. Germline V CDR1 and CDR2: SGDLS, YYNGEE. The V end was cut by 6 bases, the J end by 2 bases, with 16 bases between. The CDR3 DNA sequence: TGTGCCAGCAACATCTGGGGGGGGCCCACAGATACGCAGTATTTT. Translation gives CASNIWGGPTDTQYF. The full variable domain, its missing parts supplied by reference TRBV9 and TRBJ2-3, is DSGVTQTPKHLITATGQRVTLRCSPRSGDLSVYWYQQSLDQGLQFLIQYYNGEERAKGNILERFSAQQFPDLHSELNLSSLELGDSALYFCASNIWGGPTDTQYFGPGTRLTVL.

This clonotype has a single count. Compared with germline, one end of the junction differs, possibly owing to a read error. The V gene is TRBV29-1, the J gene TRBJ1-2, with D unresolved. This CDR3 has 12 amino acids. CDR1 SQVTM and CDR2 ANQGSEA come from the germline V gene. CDR3 sequence reads: CSVSGRPYDCNF. Written as DNA, the CDR3 is TGCAGCGTTTCGGGCAGGCCATATGACTGCAACTTC.

This clonotype was recorded once. The chain links TRBV4-1 to TRBJ2-3, with no clear D. In germline, CDR1 is MGHRA, CDR2 YSYEKL. CDR3 length equals 18 residues. V lost 2 bases, J lost 6 bases, and 24 bases lay in between. The DNA of the CDR3 is TGCGCCAGCAGCCAACTAAGCATAGTAACTGAAGACTCGGATACGCAGTATTTT. This translates into CASSQLSIVTEDSDTQYF.

This clonotype is classed as medium-sized. For the CDR3, the DNA is TGTGCCAGCAGTTACTCGGCAGGGGTCGAGACCCAGTACTTC. This translates into CASSYSAGVETQYF. The gene calls are TRBV6-6 and TRBJ2-5; tentative D call: TRBD1 (6 bases). The V end was cut by 0 bases, the J end by 5 bases, with 10 bases between. The CDR3 is 14 residues long. Germline-derived CDR1 and CDR2 are MNHNY and SVGAGI (reference sequence).

This clonotype has only one observation. A much larger clone is a single base away; this may be a read error. The genes are TRBV11-3 and TRBJ2-7; D unresolved. Looked up from germline, CDR1 is SGHNT and CDR2 is YENEEA. The CDR3 covers 15 residues. This chain's CDR3 is CASTFRPGEAYEQCF. CDR3 DNA sequence: TGTGCCAGCACCTTTCGCCCAGGTGAGGCCTACGAGCAGTGCTTC.

V usage is TRBV11-2 and J usage is TRBJ2-7; D is unresolved. Germline CDR1 is SGHAT and CDR2 is FQNNGV. V lost 1 base and J 3 bases, leaving 10 bases between the germline ends. This CDR3 has 14 residues. CDR3 nucleotides: TGTGCCAGCAGCTTAGTTGGGGTTGACTACGAGCAGTACTTC. It encodes CASSLVGVDYEQYF.

Comments on this clonotype: This is likely a read error, given that the CDR3 carries no conserved phenylalanine or tryptophan at its end. The chain combines TRBV10-3 with TRBJ1-3; no definite D call. The CDR3 length is 14 residues. Germline V lookup: CDR1 ENHRY, CDR2 SYGVKD. CDR3 sequence reads: CAISESVSGNTIYS. Here the CDR3 DNA reads TGTGCCATCAGTGAGTCAGTCTCTGGAAACACTATATATTCT.

To note about this clonotype: One end of the junction does not line up with germline, which may come from a read error. This rearrangement joins TRBV6-5 to TRBJ2-7, with D possibly being TRBD2 (5 bases). This CDR3 is 16 amino acids long. Germline CDR1 reads MNHEY; CDR2 reads SVGAGI. The chain's CDR3 is CTSRDSVSSPSYEQYF. The CDR3 nucleotides read TGTACCAGCCGAGATAGCGTAAGTTCCCCCTCCTACGAGCAGTACTTC.

This clonotype came up once. Because it lacks the conserved phenylalanine or tryptophan at the end, this CDR3 is likely a read error. The DNA is omitted, as the CDR3 cannot be located on it reliably, and the CDR3 follows TCRdb's listing. The V call is TRBV29-1, the J call TRBJ1-5; the D call of TRBD1 is as the table states it, not checked on the DNA. Germline values: CDR1 SQVTM, CDR2 ANQGSEA. The length of the CDR3 is 13 amino acids, counting both ends. This CDR3 reads CSVSDRGNQPQHL.

Notes on this clonotype: At one of its ends the junction is not consistent with the germline gene, which may arise from a read error. The V call is TRBV11-2, the J call TRBJ2-3; the match to TRBD1 covers 7 bases. This CDR3 contains 16 residues. Germline V gives CDR1 SGHAT, CDR2 FQNNGV. The CDR3 is CASSLTRQGRGDTKYF. CDR3 coding DNA: TGTGCCAGCAGTCTGACGCGACAGGGAAGGGGAGATACGAAGTATTTT.